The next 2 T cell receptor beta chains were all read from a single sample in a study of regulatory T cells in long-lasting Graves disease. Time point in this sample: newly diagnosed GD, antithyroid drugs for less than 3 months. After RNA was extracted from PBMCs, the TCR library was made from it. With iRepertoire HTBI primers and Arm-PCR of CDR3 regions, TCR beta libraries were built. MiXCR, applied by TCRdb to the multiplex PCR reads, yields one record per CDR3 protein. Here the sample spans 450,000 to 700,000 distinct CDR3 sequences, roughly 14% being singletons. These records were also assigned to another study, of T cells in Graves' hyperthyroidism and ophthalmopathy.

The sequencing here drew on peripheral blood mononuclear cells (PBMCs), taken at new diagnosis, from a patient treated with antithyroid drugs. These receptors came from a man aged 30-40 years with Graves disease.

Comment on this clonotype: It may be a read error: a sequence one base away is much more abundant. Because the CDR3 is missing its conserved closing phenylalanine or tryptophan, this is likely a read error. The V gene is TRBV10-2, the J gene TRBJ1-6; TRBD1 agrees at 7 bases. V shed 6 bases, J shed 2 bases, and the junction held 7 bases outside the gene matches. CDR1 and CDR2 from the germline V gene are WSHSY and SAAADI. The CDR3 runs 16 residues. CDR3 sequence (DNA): TGCGCCAGCAGGGAAGACAGGGTGGCCTATAATTCACCCCTCCACTCT. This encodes CASREDRVAYNSPLHS.

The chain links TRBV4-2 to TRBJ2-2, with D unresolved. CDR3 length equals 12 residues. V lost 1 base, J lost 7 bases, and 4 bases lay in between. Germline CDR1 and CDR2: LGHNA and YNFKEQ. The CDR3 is CASSQVDGELFF. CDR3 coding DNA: TGTGCCAGCAGCCAAGTAGACGGGGAGCTGTTTTTT.